A single sample is the source of the 16 T cell receptor beta chains below, sequenced in a study of Ad26.COV2.S vaccination and SARS-CoV-2 variants. The treatment is: 15 to 20 received Ad26.COV2.S at low or high dose, single or two shots; 5 received placebo; per-sample allocation not given. Collection of the samples took place on day 63 after the first injection of vaccine or placebo. Profiled with immunoSEQ multiplex PCR; TCRdb holds only in-frame clones, not every one. The sample consists of about 410,000 clones, about nine tenths of them appearing once. This specimen was peripheral blood, taken in a trial of Ad26.COV2.S vaccine versus placebo. The origin of the receptors is a person aged 18-65 years who received the Ad26.COV2.S COVID-19 vaccine or a placebo.

Only a few counts were recorded for this clone. The chain recombines TRBV3-1 (or the pseudogene TRBV3-2) with TRBJ2-1, with D hard to call. The CDR3 has 13 residues. V was shortened by 2 bases and J by 9 bases, with 11 bases between the two germline ends. Germline-derived CDR1 and CDR2 are LGHDT and YNNKEL (reference sequence). The CDR3 loop is CASSQSWQVEQFF. CDR3 bases: TGTGCCAGCAGCCAATCATGGCAGGTTGAGCAGTTCTTC.

J is TRBJ1-1 and V is TRBV10-1, with D possibly TRBD1 on 6 matching bases. Trimming shortened V by 3 bases and J by 1 base, and 18 bases separated the two germline ends. Germline V lookup: CDR1 WNHNN, CDR2 SYGVQD (reference sequence). The CDR3 sequence is 17 residues long. The CDR3 here is CASSDTPRTDPNTEAFF. The CDR3 nucleotides are TGCGCCAGCAGTGACACCCCAAGGACAGACCCGAACACTGAAGCTTTCTTT.

The CDR3 DNA reads as TGTGCCAGCAGCCCCGCGTGGGACAGGGGGCCTAATTCACCCCTCCACTTT. Amino acid sequence: CASSPAWDRGPNSPLHF. V gene TRBV11-2 combines with J gene TRBJ1-6, with 12 bases lining up with TRBD1. Germline-derived CDR1 and CDR2 are SGHAT and FQNNGV. J was trimmed by 6 bases and V by 5 bases; bases with no gene match: 8. This CDR3 has 17 residues.

The rearrangement links TRBV7-2 to TRBJ2-2; 8 nucleotides match TRBD2. Germline V gene lookup returns CDR1 SGHTA and CDR2 FQGNSA. Losses at the gene ends were 5 bases for V and 4 bases for J; bases not matched to a gene: 6. The CDR3 extends over 15 amino acids. CDR3 residues: CASSLERGSTGELFF. DNA of the CDR3: TGTGCCAGCAGCCTGGAGCGGGGGAGCACCGGGGAGCTGTTTTTT.

This chain joins TRBV19 and TRBJ1-1, with unresolved D. The CDR3 is 15 amino acids. V lost 5 bases and J lost 1, with 14 bases in between. Germline-derived CDR1 and CDR2 are LNHDA and SQIVND (reference sequence). CDR3 coding DNA: TGTGCCAGTAGTGCCTATAAGGGCGGGAACACTGAAGCTTTCTTT. Translated: CASSAYKGGNTEAFF.

The chain couples TRBV5-4 to TRBJ2-3; D unresolved. This CDR3 is built from 16 residues. Germline V gene sequence: CDR1 SGHNT, CDR2 YYREEE (reference sequence). V lost 2 bases and J 0 bases, leaving 13 bases between the germline ends. The CDR3 protein is CASSFLSYPSTDTQYF. CDR3 DNA: TGTGCCAGCAGCTTTCTATCCTACCCGAGCACAGATACGCAGTATTTT.

This chain uses TRBV30 with TRBJ1-6; D unclear. With 4 bases removed from V and 4 bases from J, the gap between germline ends came to 11 bases. The CDR3 is made up of 14 amino acids. CDR1 is GTSNPN, CDR2 SVGIG, per germline (reference sequence). The chain's CDR3 is CAWNRLLYNSPLHF. The CDR3 bases are TGTGCCTGGAATAGACTCCTTTATAATTCACCCCTCCACTTT. Based on the CDR3 plus reference TRBV30 and TRBJ1-6, the full variable domain is SQTIHQWPATLVQPVGSPLSLECTVEGTSNPNLYWYRQAAGRGLQLLFYSVGIGQISSEVPQNLSASRPQDRQFILSSKKLLLSDSGFYLCAWNRLLYNSPLHFGNGTRLTVT.

The V call is TRBV5-1, the J call TRBJ1-1; D call uncertain. This CDR3 has 11 amino acids. Trimming removed 0 bases from V and 11 bases from J, with 8 bases in between. The germline gives CDR1 SGHRS, CDR2 YFSETQ. CDR3 protein: CASSLGRKAFF. The DNA of the CDR3 is TGCGCCAGCAGCTTGGGCAGGAAGGCTTTCTTT.

This chain connects TRBV12-5 to TRBJ2-1, with TRBD1 as a possible D gene (6 bases). Trimming took 9 bases from V and 7 from J, leaving 10 bases between them. The CDR3 is 11 residues long. Germline loops: CDR1 LGHNT, CDR2 FRNRAP. The CDR3 sequence: CARRRGNEQFF. In DNA, the CDR3 is TGTGCTAGACGAAGGGGGAATGAGCAGTTCTTC.

The V call is TRBV5-4, the J call TRBJ2-2; TRBD2 aligns across 16 bases. V lost 4 bases to trimming and J lost 5 bases; unmatched junction nucleotides: 8. CDR1 is SGHNT, CDR2 YYREEE, per germline (reference sequence). The CDR3 covers 18 residues. The CDR3 loop is CASSRGTSGGAVTGELFF. CDR3 DNA: TGTGCCAGCAGCCGAGGGACTAGCGGGGGGGCCGTTACCGGGGAGCTGTTTTTT.

The rearrangement uses TRBV18 and TRBJ1-6; D unresolved. Germline V gene lookup returns CDR1 KGHSH and CDR2 LQKENI. CDR3 length equals 13 residues. Trimming stripped 0 bases from V and 9 bases from J, with 6 bases between. CDR3 in DNA: TGTGCCAGCTCACCACCGTTCGCTTCACCCCTCCACTTT. Protein: CASSPPFASPLHF.

Written as DNA, the CDR3 is TGTGCCACCAGCAGAGGACGGGGGAGCAGTTCCTACAATGAGCAGTTCTTC. Translation: CATSRGRGSSSYNEQFF. The rearrangement links TRBV15 to TRBJ2-1; D may be TRBD2 (6 bases). Germline-derived CDR1 and CDR2 are LNHNV and YYDKDF (reference sequence). V was trimmed by 1 base and J by 1 base, leaving 14 bases between them. This CDR3 has 17 residues.

The V and J genes are TRBV20-1 and TRBJ1-4, with unresolved D. Germline V gene sequence: CDR1 DFQATT, CDR2 SNEGSKA (reference sequence). V lost 3 bases and J lost 0, with 5 bases in between. CDR3 length: 13 residues. This CDR3 reads CSASQSTNEKLFF. DNA for the CDR3: TGCAGTGCTAGTCAATCAACTAATGAAAAACTGTTTTTT.

This chain links TRBV6-5 with TRBJ1-2; D may be TRBD1 (6 bases). This CDR3 region has 12 residues. V was shortened by 8 bases and J by 6 bases, with 13 bases between the two germline ends. CDR1 is MNHEY, CDR2 SVGAGI, per germline. This chain's CDR3 is CASGGREHGYTF. The CDR3 DNA is TGTGCCAGCGGGGGCAGGGAACATGGCTACACCTTC.

V usage is TRBV11-2 and J usage is TRBJ1-2; D not certain. V shed 4 bases and J shed 7 bases, with 16 bases lying between them. Germline lookup yields CDR1 SGHAT and CDR2 FQNNGV. This CDR3 contains 14 residues. The CDR3 region is CASSSSTGIGGYTF. CDR3 DNA sequence: TGTGCCAGCAGCTCCTCGACGGGGATCGGTGGCTACACCTTC.

V usage is TRBV4-2 and J usage is TRBJ2-5; D uncertain. From germline, CDR1 is LGHNA and CDR2 YNFKEQ. V was shortened by 1 base and J by 3 bases, with 12 bases between the two germline ends. CDR3 size: 15 residues. Here the CDR3 reads CASSQGWPKEETQYF. In DNA, the CDR3 is TGTGCCAGCAGCCAAGGATGGCCTAAAGAAGAGACCCAGTACTTC.